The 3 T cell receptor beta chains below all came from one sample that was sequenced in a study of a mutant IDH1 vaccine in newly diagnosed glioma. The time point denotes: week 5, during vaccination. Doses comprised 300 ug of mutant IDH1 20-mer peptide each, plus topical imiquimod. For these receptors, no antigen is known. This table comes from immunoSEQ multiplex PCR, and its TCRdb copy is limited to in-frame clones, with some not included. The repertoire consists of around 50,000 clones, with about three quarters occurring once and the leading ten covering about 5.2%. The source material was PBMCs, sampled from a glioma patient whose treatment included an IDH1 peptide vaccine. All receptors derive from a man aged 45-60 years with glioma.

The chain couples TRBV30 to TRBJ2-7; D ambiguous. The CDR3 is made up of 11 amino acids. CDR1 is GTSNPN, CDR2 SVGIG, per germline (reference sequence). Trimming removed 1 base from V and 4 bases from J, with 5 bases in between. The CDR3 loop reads CAWSASYEQYF. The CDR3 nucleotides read TGTGCCTGGAGTGCGTCTTACGAGCAGTACTTC.

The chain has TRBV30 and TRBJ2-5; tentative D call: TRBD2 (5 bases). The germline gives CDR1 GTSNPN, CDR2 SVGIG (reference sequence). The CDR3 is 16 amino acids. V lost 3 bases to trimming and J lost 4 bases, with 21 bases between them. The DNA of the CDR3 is TGTGCCTGGAGCGCCTTGTCGGCAGGAGGTGGAGAGACCCAGTACTTC. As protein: CAWSALSAGGGETQYF.

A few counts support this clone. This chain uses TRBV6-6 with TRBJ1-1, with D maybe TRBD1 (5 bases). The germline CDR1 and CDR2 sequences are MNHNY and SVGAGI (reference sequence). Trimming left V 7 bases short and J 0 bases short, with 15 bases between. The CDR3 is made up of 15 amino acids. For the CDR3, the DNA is TGTGCCAGCACTCCCCGGGGCGGCATGAACACTGAAGCTTTCTTT. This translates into CASTPRGGMNTEAFF.